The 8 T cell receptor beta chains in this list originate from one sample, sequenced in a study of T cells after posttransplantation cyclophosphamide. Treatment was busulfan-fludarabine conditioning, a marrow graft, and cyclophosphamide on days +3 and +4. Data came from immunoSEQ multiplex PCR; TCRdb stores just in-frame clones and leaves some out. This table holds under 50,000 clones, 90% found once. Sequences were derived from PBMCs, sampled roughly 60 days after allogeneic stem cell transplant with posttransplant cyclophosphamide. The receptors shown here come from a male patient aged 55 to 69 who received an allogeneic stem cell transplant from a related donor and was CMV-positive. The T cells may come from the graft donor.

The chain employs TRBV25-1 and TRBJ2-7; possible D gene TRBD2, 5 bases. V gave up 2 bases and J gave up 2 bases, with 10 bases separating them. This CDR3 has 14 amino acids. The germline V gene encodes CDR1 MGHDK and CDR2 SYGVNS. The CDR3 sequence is CASSEIGSPYEQYF. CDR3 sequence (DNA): TGTGCCAGCAGTGAAATAGGGAGCCCCTACGAGCAGTACTTC.

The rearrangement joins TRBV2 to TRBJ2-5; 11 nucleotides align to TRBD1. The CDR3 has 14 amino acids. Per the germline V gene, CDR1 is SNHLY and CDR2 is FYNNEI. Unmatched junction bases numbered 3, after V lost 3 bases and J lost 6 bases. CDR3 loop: CASSEGTGGQTQYF. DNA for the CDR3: TGTGCCAGCAGTGAGGGGACAGGGGGACAGACCCAGTACTTC.

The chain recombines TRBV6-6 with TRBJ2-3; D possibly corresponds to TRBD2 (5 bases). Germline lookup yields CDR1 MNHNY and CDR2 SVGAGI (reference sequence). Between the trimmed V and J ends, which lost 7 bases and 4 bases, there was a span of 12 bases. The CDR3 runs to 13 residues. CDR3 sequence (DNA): TGTGCCAGCAAACTAGATCAGGCAGATACGCAGTATTTT. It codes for CASKLDQADTQYF.

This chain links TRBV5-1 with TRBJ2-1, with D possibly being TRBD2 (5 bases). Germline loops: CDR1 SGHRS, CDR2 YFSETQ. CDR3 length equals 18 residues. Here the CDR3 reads CATGKSPTTKNSYNEQFF. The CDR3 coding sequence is TGCGCGACCGGGAAGAGCCCAACCACTAAGAACTCCTACAATGAGCAGTTCTTC.

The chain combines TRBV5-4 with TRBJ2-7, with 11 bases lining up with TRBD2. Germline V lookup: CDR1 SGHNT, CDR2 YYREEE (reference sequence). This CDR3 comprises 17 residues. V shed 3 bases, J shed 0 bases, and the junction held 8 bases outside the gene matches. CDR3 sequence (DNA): TGTGCCAGCAGCTCGAGAATAACTAGCGGGGGCTCCTACGAGCAGTACGTC. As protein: CASSSRITSGGSYEQYV.

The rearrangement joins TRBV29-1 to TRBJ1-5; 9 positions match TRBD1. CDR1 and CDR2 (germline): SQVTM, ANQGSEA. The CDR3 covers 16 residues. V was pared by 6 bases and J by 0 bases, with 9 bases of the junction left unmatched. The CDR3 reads CSVTSGTGYSNQPQHF. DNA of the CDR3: TGCAGCGTCACGAGCGGGACAGGGTATAGCAATCAGCCCCAGCATTTT.

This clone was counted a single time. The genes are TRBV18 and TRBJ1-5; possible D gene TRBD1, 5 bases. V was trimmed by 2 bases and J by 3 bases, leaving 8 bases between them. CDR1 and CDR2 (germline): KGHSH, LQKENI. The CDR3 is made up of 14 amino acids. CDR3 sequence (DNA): TGTGCCAGCTCACCAGGACAACACAATCAGCCCCAGCATTTT. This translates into CASSPGQHNQPQHF.

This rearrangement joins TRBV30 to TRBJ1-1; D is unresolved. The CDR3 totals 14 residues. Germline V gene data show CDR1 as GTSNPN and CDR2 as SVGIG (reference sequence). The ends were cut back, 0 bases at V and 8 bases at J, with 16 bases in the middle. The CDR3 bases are TGTGCCTGGAGTGTAAGACTCCCCCTCGGGGAAGCTTTCTTT. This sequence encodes CAWSVRLPLGEAFF.